Following are 21 T cell receptor beta chains from one sample sequenced in a study of T cell responses to AZD1222 COVID-19 vaccine. Method: immunoSEQ multiplex PCR; TCRdb's copy keeps in-frame clones and lacks some. The data hold 130,000 to 150,000 clones, with 91% observed a single time. The material was peripheral blood, obtained on day 0 of AZD1222 vaccination. The receptors come from an adult in good health.

The table lists this clone with a count of one. This chain's CDR3 is CASSQDRGPSYEQYF. Here the CDR3 DNA reads TGCGCCAGCAGCCAAGACCGGGGGCCATCCTACGAGCAGTACTTC. The V and J genes are TRBV4-1 and TRBJ2-7; D tentatively fits TRBD1 or TRBD2 (6 bases each). V was cut by 0 bases and J by 1 base, with 10 bases left in between. This CDR3 contains 15 residues. Germline-derived CDR1 and CDR2 are MGHRA and YSYEKL.

This chain uses TRBV5-1 with TRBJ1-1; 9 bases are shared with TRBD1. Looked up from germline, CDR1 is SGHRS and CDR2 is YFSETQ. V lost 5 bases, J lost 5 bases, and 13 bases stayed unmatched. This CDR3 region has 16 residues. The CDR3, as DNA: TGCGCCAGCAGAACTGGGACAGGGTGGTTGAGGACTGAAGCTTTCTTT. It is translated as CASRTGTGWLRTEAFF.

The genes are TRBV28 and TRBJ1-1; D gene uncertain. Trimming stripped 4 bases from V and 2 bases from J, with 11 bases between. This CDR3 is 14 amino acids long. CDR1 is MDHEN, CDR2 SYDVKM, per germline. The CDR3 loop reads CASSWFGFNTEAFF. CDR3 bases: TGTGCCAGCAGTTGGTTTGGGTTTAACACTGAAGCTTTCTTT.

The rearrangement uses TRBV19 and TRBJ2-2; 9 bases agree with TRBD2. The germline gives CDR1 LNHDA, CDR2 SQIVND (reference sequence). The ends lost 6 bases at V and 5 bases at J; junction bases unmatched: 4. This CDR3 region has 14 residues. The CDR3 reads CASRVAGGTGELFF. The CDR3 nucleotides are TGTGCCAGTAGGGTGGCGGGAGGGACCGGGGAGCTGTTTTTT.

The genes are TRBV29-1 and TRBJ1-2; 9 bases align to TRBD1. V lost 6 bases and J lost 8; bases outside the gene matches: 10. CDR1 is SQVTM and CDR2 is ANQGSEA in the germline V gene. CDR3 length: 13 amino acids. This CDR3 is CSVTDRGVEGYTF. DNA of the CDR3: TGCAGCGTCACGGACAGGGGAGTTGAGGGCTACACCTTC.

J is TRBJ1-2 and V is TRBV4-3; D may be TRBD1 (6 bases). CDR1 is LGHNA, CDR2 YSLEER, per germline. Trimming cost V 1 base and J 0 bases, with 21 bases left between them. The CDR3 loop spans 19 amino acids. The chain's CDR3 is CASSQGLGGPISSNYGYTF. CDR3 nucleotide sequence: TGCGCCAGCAGCCAAGGATTGGGGGGGCCTATCTCCTCTAACTATGGCTACACCTTC.

The chain combines TRBV30 with TRBJ1-2; a possible D gene is TRBD1 (5 bases). V lost 0 bases and J 4 bases, leaving 21 bases between the germline ends. From germline, CDR1 is GTSNPN and CDR2 SVGIG (reference sequence). The CDR3 is 17 residues long. The CDR3 reads CAWSVLRVGEYTYGYTF. The CDR3 coding sequence is TGTGCCTGGAGTGTACTACGGGTGGGGGAATATACCTATGGCTACACCTTC.

The chain links TRBV14 to TRBJ1-2; TRBD1 agrees at 11 bases. The CDR3 extends over 15 amino acids. The V segment lost 4 bases and the J segment 3 bases; nucleotides outside the gene matches: 4. Germline-derived CDR1 and CDR2 are SGHDN and FVKESK. The CDR3 spells CASSPGTGGYYGYTF. DNA of the CDR3: TGTGCCAGCAGCCCTGGGACAGGGGGGTACTATGGCTACACCTTC.

The V and J genes are TRBV18 and TRBJ1-1; a possible D gene is TRBD1 (6 bases). Germline V gives CDR1 KGHSH, CDR2 LQKENI. Trimming left V 0 bases short and J 4 bases short, with 9 bases between. This CDR3 region has 14 residues. CDR3 sequence (DNA): TGTGCCAGCTCACCACCCGGACAGAGCACTGAAGCTTTCTTT. It codes for CASSPPGQSTEAFF.

The chain is built from TRBV7-8 and TRBJ2-2; 7 bases agree with TRBD2. CDR1 and CDR2 (germline): SGHVS, FQNEAQ. V lost 4 bases and J lost 6; bases outside the gene matches: 11. The CDR3 contains 16 residues. The CDR3 here is CASSSLGGTGPGELFF. In DNA form, the CDR3 reads TGTGCCAGCAGCTCCTTGGGGGGGACTGGTCCCGGGGAGCTGTTTTTT.

The J gene is TRBJ1-4, the V gene TRBV19; 10 positions agree with TRBD1. J gave up 11 bases and V 3 bases, and 6 bases lay outside the gene matches. Germline CDR1 reads LNHDA; CDR2 reads SQIVND (reference sequence). The CDR3 consists of 14 residues. The DNA for the CDR3 is TGTGCCAGTAGTATTGGGGGACAGGGGAGGAAACTGTTTTTT. Its protein is CASSIGGQGRKLFF. Using reference TRBV19 and TRBJ1-4 for the parts outside the CDR3, the full variable domain is DGGITQSPKYLFRKEGQNVTLSCEQNLNHDAMYWYRQDPGQGLRLIYYSQIVNDFQKGDIAEGYSVSREKKESFPLTVTSAQKNPTAFYLCASSIGGQGRKLFFGSGTQLSVL.

The chain joins TRBV11-3 to TRBJ2-7; unclear D gene. Trimming cost V 3 bases and J 6 bases, with 6 bases left between them. Germline V gene sequence: CDR1 SGHNT, CDR2 YENEEA. CDR3 length: 11 residues. The CDR3 reads CASSLTREQYF. The DNA of the CDR3 is TGTGCCAGCAGCTTGACTCGCGAGCAGTACTTC.

The DNA of the CDR3 is TGTGCCAGCAGCTCGGGCGGCGGGTTTGAAAAACTGTTTTTT. Translated: CASSSGGGFEKLFF. The chain has TRBV7-9 and TRBJ1-4; D gene unclear. CDR3 size: 14 residues. V shed 4 bases and J shed 7 bases, with 13 bases lying between them. Germline V gene sequence: CDR1 SEHNR, CDR2 FQNEAQ (reference sequence).

This chain links TRBV28 with TRBJ2-1; 13 bases agree with TRBD2. V trimming: 4 bases; J trimming: 9 bases; junction bases outside the gene matches: 12. Germline V gives CDR1 MDHEN, CDR2 SYDVKM. The length of the CDR3 is 17 residues. Here the CDR3 reads CASSSSTSGGSYVEQFF. The CDR3 DNA reads TGTGCCAGCAGTTCCTCGACTAGCGGGGGGTCGTATGTTGAGCAGTTCTTC. Based on the CDR3 plus reference TRBV28 and TRBJ2-1, the full variable domain is DVKVTQSSRYLVKRTGEKVFLECVQDMDHENMFWYRQDPGLGLRLIYFSYDVKMKEKGDIPEGYSVSREKKERFSLILESASTNQTSMYLCASSSSTSGGSYVEQFFGPGTRLTVL.

The V gene is TRBV27, the J gene TRBJ2-2, with D possibly being TRBD2 (5 bases). The V end was cut by 8 bases, the J end by 6 bases, with 16 bases between. Germline V CDR1 and CDR2: MNHEY, SMNVEV (reference sequence). The CDR3 extends over 14 amino acids. DNA for the CDR3: TGTGCCAGCCGAGGCCAGCGGTATCCCGGGGAGCTGTTTTTT. Its translation is CASRGQRYPGELFF.

The CDR3 DNA reads TGCGCCAGCGATCAGGGGACACAGGATGATCAGCCCCAGCATTTT. Amino acids: CASDQGTQDDQPQHF. The rearrangement joins TRBV23-1 to TRBJ1-5; D may be TRBD1 (6 bases). TRBV23-1 is placed among ORFs of uncertain function. Trimming cost V 8 bases and J 5 bases, with 19 bases left between them. The CDR3 totals 15 residues.

This chain links TRBV11-3 with TRBJ2-5; 9 bases are shared with TRBD2. The CDR3 sequence is 13 residues long. CDR1 is SGHNT and CDR2 is YENEEA in the germline V gene. With 6 bases clipped from V and 5 bases from J, the junction kept 4 bases outside the gene matches. CDR3 sequence reads: CASRRSGRETQYF. The DNA of the CDR3 is TGTGCCAGCAGGAGAAGCGGGAGGGAGACCCAGTACTTC. Full variable domain (remainder filled in from reference TRBV11-3 and TRBJ2-5): EAGVVQSPRYKIIEKKQPVAFWCNPISGHNTLYWYLQNLGQGPELLIRYENEEAVDDSQLPKDRFSAERLKGVDSTLKIQPAELGDSAVYLCASRRSGRETQYFGPGTRLLVL.

This sequence joins TRBV6-5 and TRBJ1-1, with D possibly TRBD1 on 5 matching bases. This CDR3 has 12 amino acids. Trimming removed 5 bases at V and 1 base at J, with 5 bases between. From germline, CDR1 is MNHEY and CDR2 SVGAGI. CDR3 amino acids: CASSRGNTEAFF. Written as DNA, the CDR3 is TGTGCCAGCAGTAGGGGGAACACTGAAGCTTTCTTT.

In its sample, this clone was seen once. The chain links TRBV20-1 to TRBJ1-2; tentative D call: TRBD1 (6 bases). Germline V gives CDR1 DFQATT, CDR2 SNEGSKA (reference sequence). The CDR3 contains 11 residues. The DNA of the CDR3 is TGCAGGGGTTCCGGGACACATGGCTACACCTTC. Translating gives CRGSGTHGYTF.

This chain connects TRBV19 to TRBJ1-2, with D possibly being TRBD1 (5 bases). Germline V gene lookup returns CDR1 LNHDA and CDR2 SQIVND (reference sequence). The ends were cut back, 6 bases at V and 3 bases at J, with 11 bases in the middle. The CDR3 runs to 13 residues. The CDR3 reads CASSLDRHYGYTF. The CDR3 DNA follows: TGTGCCAGTAGCCTCGACAGACACTATGGCTACACCTTC.

The count of this clone is one. The chain combines TRBV5-4 with TRBJ2-5; TRBD1 is a possible D gene (6 bases). V gave up 7 bases and J gave up 0 bases, with 10 bases separating them. The germline gives CDR1 SGHNT, CDR2 YYREEE (reference sequence). The length of the CDR3 is 13 residues. CDR3 nucleotide sequence: TGTGCCAGCTCGGGACACCACCAAGAGACCCAGTACTTC. Residues: CASSGHHQETQYF.